This T cell receptor beta chain was sequenced in a study of monozygotic twins with inflammatory bowel disease. Germline lookup yields CDR1 SEHNR and CDR2 FQNEAQ (reference sequence). The CDR3 is made up of 14 amino acids. cDNA for TCRalpha and TCRbeta was amplified by nested PCRs of roughly 16 then roughly 10 cycles. TCRdb reprocessed the 5' RACE reads and reports one entry per CDR3 protein, with no DNA. The sample's table shows around 410,000 distinct CDR3 sequences. The sequencing input was blood. The TCR was taken from a human donor with ulcerative colitis or Crohn's disease, or a healthy co-twin of an affected twin (not recorded which). J is TRBJ1-4 and V is TRBV7-9; without DNA, the TCRdb call of TRBD1 cannot be checked. This chain's CDR3 is CASTPSTTNEKLFF.